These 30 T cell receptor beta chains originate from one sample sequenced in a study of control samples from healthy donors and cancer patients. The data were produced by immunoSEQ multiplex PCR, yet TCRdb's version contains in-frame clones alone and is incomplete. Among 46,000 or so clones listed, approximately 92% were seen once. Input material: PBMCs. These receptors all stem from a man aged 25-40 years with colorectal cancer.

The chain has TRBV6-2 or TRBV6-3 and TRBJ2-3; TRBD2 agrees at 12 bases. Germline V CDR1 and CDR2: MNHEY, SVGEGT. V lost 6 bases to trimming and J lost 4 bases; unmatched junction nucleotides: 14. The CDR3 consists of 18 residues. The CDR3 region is CASSPWTSGALVADTQYF. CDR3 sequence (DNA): TGTGCCAGCAGCCCTTGGACTAGCGGGGCCCTAGTTGCAGATACGCAGTATTTT.

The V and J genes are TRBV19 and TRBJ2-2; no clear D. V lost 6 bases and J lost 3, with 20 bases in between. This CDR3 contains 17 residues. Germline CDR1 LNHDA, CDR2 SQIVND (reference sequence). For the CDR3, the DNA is TGTGCCAGTAGCCGCCCTAGAACCCGGTGGGACACCGGGGAGCTGTTTTTT. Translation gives CASSRPRTRWDTGELFF.

The CDR3 spells CASSEGFLNTEAFF. In DNA, the CDR3 is TGTGCCAGCAGTGAAGGGTTCCTCAACACTGAAGCTTTCTTT. This chain uses TRBV25-1 with TRBJ1-1; D is unclear. Per the germline V gene, CDR1 is MGHDK and CDR2 is SYGVNS. V dropped 2 bases and J dropped 2 bases, with 9 bases sitting between them. The CDR3 length is 14 residues.

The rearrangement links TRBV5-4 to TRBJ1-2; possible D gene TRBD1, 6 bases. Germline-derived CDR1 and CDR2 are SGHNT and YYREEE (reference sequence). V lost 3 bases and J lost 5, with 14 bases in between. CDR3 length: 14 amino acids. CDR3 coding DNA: TGTGCCAGCAGCTCCGTAACAGGGAGATATGGCTACACCTTC. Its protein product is CASSSVTGRYGYTF.

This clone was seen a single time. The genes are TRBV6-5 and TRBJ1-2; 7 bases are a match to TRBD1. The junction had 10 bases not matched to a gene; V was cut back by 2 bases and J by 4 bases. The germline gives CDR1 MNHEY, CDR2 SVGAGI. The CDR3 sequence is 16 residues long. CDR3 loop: CASSYRQGGMGYGYTF. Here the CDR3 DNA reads TGTGCCAGCAGTTACAGACAGGGAGGAATGGGCTATGGCTACACCTTC.

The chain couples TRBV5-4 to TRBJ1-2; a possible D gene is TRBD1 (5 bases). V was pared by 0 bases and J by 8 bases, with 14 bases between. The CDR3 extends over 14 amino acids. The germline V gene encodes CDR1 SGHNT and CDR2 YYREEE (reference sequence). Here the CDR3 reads CASSLDPGGEGYTF. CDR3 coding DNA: TGTGCCAGCAGCTTGGATCCGGGGGGAGAGGGCTACACCTTC.

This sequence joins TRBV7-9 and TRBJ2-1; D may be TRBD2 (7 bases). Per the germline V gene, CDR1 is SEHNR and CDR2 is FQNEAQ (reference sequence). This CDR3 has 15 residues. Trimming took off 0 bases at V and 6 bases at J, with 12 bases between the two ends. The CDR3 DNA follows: TGTGCCAGCAGCTTAGCGAGGGGGGGACCCAATGAGCAGTTCTTC. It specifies CASSLARGGPNEQFF.

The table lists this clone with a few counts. CDR3 sequence reads: CASSSRGIYGYTF. DNA for the CDR3: TGTGCCAGCAGTTCGAGGGGTATCTATGGCTACACCTTC. The rearrangement uses TRBV27 and TRBJ1-2, with D possibly being TRBD1 (5 bases). This CDR3 is built from 13 residues. V gave up 4 bases and J gave up 4 bases, with 10 bases separating them. Germline V lookup: CDR1 MNHEY, CDR2 SMNVEV (reference sequence).

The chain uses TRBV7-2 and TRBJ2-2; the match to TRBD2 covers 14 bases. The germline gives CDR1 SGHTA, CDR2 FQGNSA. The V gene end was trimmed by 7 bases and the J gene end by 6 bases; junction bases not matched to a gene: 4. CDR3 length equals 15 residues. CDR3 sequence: CASTGLAGGPGELFF. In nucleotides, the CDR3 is TGTGCCAGCACCGGACTAGCGGGGGGTCCCGGGGAGCTGTTTTTT.

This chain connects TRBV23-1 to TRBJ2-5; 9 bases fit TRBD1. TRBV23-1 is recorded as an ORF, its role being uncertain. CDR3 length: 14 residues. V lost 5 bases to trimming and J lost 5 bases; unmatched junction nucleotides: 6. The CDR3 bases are TGCGCCAGCAGTTGGGCCGACAGGGGGGAGACCCAGTACTTC. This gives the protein CASSWADRGETQYF.

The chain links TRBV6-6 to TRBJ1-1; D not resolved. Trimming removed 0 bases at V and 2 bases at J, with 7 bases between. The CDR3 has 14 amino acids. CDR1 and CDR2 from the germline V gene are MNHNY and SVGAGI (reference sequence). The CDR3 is CASSYSGRNTEAFF. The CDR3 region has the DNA TGTGCCAGCAGTTACTCGGGGAGAAACACTGAAGCTTTCTTT.

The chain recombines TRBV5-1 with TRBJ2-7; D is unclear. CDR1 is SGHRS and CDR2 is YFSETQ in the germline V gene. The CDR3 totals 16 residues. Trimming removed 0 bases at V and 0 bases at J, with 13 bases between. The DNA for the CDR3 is TGCGCCAGCAGCTTGGATTTTGGTGCAGGCTCCTACGAGCAGTACTTC. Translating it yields CASSLDFGAGSYEQYF.

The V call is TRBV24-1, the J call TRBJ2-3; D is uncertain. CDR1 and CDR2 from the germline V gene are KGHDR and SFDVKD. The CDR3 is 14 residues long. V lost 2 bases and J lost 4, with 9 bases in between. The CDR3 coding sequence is TGTGCCACCAGTGATTCCCAGGTTGCAGATACGCAGTATTTT. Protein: CATSDSQVADTQYF.

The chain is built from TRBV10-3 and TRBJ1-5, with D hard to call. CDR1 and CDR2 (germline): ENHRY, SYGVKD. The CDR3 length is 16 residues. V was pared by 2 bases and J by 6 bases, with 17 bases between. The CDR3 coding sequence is TGTGCCATCAGTGAGAGATACGGCCCCAGTAGTCAGCCCCAGCATTTT. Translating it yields CAISERYGPSSQPQHF.

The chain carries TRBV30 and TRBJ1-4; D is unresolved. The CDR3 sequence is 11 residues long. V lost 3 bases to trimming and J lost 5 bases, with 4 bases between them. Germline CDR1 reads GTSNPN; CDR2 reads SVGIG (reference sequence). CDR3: CAWSQNEKLFF. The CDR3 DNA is TGTGCCTGGAGCCAGAATGAAAAACTGTTTTTT.

CDR3 bases: TGTGCCAGCAGTTACTCGGGTTCGGGGGGAGAGACCCAGTACTTC. Translated: CASSYSGSGGETQYF. The V gene is TRBV6-6, the J gene TRBJ2-5; 7 nucleotides line up with TRBD2. The CDR3 loop spans 15 amino acids. The junction had 5 bases not matched to a gene; V was cut back by 0 bases and J by 4 bases. The germline V gene encodes CDR1 MNHNY and CDR2 SVGAGI (reference sequence).

The CDR3 DNA follows: TGTGCCAGCAGCGGAGTTAACACCGGGGAGCTGTTTTTT. Residues: CASSGVNTGELFF. V usage is TRBV9 and J usage is TRBJ2-2, with no clear D. CDR1 is SGDLS, CDR2 YYNGEE, per germline. V gave up 3 bases and J gave up 2 bases, with 5 bases separating them. This CDR3 contains 13 residues.

The DNA for the CDR3 is TGTGCCAGCAGTACGCGGACTAGCGGGGTAGTCGATGAGCAGTTCTTC. Translating it yields CASSTRTSGVVDEQFF. J is TRBJ2-1 and V is TRBV2; 12 bases align to TRBD2. Unmatched junction bases numbered 10, after V lost 5 bases and J lost 8 bases. Germline values: CDR1 SNHLY, CDR2 FYNNEI. This CDR3 comprises 16 residues.

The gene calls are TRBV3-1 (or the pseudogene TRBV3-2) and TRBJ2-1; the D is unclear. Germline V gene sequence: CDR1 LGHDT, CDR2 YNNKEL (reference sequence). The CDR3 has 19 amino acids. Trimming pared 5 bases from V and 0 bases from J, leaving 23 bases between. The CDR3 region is CASSTRTRIDSNSYNEQFF. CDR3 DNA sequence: TGTGCCAGCAGCACCCGGACCCGGATAGATAGTAACTCCTACAATGAGCAGTTCTTC.

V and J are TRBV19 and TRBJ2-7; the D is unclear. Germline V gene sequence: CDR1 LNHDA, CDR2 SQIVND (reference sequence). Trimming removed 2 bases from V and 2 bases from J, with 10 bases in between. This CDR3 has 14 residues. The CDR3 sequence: CASSIMDGTYEQYF. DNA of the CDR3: TGTGCCAGTAGTATAATGGATGGGACCTACGAGCAGTACTTC. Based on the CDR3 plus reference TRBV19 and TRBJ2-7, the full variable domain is DGGITQSPKYLFRKEGQNVTLSCEQNLNHDAMYWYRQDPGQGLRLIYYSQIVNDFQKGDIAEGYSVSREKKESFPLTVTSAQKNPTAFYLCASSIMDGTYEQYFGPGTRLTVT.

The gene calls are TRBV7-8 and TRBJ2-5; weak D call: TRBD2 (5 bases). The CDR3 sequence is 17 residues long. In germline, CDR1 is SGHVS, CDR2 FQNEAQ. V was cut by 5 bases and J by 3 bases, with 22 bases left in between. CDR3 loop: CASSPRRGEVLKETQYF. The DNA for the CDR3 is TGTGCCAGCAGCCCCCGCCGGGGAGAGGTCCTAAAAGAGACCCAGTACTTC.

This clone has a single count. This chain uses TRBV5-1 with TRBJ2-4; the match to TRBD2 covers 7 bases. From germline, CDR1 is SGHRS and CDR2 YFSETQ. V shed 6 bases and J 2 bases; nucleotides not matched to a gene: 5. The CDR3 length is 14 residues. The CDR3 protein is CASTGGRSKNIQYF. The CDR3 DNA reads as TGCGCCAGCACGGGGGGAAGATCCAAAAACATTCAGTACTTC. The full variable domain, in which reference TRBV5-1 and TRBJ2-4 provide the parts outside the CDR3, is KAGVTQTPRYLIKTRGQQVTLSCSPISGHRSVSWYQQTPGQGLQFLFEYFSETQRNKGNFPGRFSGRQFSNSRSEMNVSTLELGDSALYLCASTGGRSKNIQYFGAGTRLSVL.

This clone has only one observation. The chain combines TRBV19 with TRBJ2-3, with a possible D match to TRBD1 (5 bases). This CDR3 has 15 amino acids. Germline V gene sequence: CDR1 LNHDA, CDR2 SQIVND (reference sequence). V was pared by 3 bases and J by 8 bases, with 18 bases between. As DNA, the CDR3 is TGTGCCAGTAGTATCCCAAGGGGTACATATGGTACGCAGTATTTT. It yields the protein CASSIPRGTYGTQYF.

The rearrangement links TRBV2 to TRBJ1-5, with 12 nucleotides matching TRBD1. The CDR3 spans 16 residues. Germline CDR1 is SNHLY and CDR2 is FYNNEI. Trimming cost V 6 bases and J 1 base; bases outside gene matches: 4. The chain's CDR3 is CASRGTGGWSNQPQHF. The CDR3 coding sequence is TGTGCCAGCAGAGGGACAGGGGGCTGGAGCAATCAGCCCCAGCATTTT.

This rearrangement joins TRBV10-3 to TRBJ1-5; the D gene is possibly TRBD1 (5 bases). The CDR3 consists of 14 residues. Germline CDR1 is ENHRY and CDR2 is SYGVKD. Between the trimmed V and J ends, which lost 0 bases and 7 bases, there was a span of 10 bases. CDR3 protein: CAISESSQGQPQHF. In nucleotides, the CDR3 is TGTGCCATCAGTGAGTCGAGCCAGGGACAGCCCCAGCATTTT.

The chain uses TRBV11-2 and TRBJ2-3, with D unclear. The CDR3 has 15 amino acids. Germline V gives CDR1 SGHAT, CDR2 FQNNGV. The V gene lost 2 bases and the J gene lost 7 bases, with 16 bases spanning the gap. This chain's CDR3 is CASSLSFSIGNTQYF. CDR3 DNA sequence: TGTGCCAGCAGCTTAAGCTTCTCTATAGGGAATACGCAGTATTTT.

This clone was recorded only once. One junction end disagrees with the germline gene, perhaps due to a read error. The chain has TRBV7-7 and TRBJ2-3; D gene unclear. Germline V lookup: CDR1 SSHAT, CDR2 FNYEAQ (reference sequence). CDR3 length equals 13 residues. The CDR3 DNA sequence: TGTGCTAGCAGCTCAGGACGCTCCGATACGCAGTATTTT. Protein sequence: CASSSGRSDTQYF. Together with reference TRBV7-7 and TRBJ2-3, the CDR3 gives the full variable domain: GAGVSQSPRYKVTKRGQDVTLRCDPISSHATLYWYQQALGQGPEFLTYFNYEAQPDKSGLPSDRFSAERPEGSISTLTIQRTEQRDSAMYRCASSSGRSDTQYFGPGTRLTVL.

Here the CDR3 DNA reads TGTGCCAGCAGCCCTAGGGCGCCCTACAATGAGCAGTTCTTC. As protein: CASSPRAPYNEQFF. The V and J genes are TRBV9 and TRBJ2-1; D gene ambiguous. Deletions cut 4 bases from V and 2 bases from J, with 10 bases between. The CDR3 consists of 14 residues. The germline V gene encodes CDR1 SGDLS and CDR2 YYNGEE. The full variable domain, with the rest looked up from reference TRBV9 and TRBJ2-1, is DSGVTQTPKHLITATGQRVTLRCSPRSGDLSVYWYQQSLDQGLQFLIQYYNGEERAKGNILERFSAQQFPDLHSELNLSSLELGDSALYFCASSPRAPYNEQFFGPGTRLTVL.

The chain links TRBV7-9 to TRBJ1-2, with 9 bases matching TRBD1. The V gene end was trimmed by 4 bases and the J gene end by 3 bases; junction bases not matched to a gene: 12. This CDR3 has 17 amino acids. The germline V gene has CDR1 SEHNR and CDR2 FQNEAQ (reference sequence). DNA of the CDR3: TGTGCCAGCAGCTCAGGGGGTAGGACAGGGGCGGACTATGGCTACACCTTC. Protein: CASSSGGRTGADYGYTF.

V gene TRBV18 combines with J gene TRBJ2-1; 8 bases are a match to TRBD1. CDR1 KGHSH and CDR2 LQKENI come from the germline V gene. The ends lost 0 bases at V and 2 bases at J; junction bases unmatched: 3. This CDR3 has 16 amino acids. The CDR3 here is CASSPPAGGAYNEQFF. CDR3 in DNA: TGTGCCAGCTCACCACCGGCAGGGGGCGCCTACAATGAGCAGTTCTTC.